These T cell receptor beta chains were read from a single sample in a study of beta chain features in type 1 diabetes. Assay used: immunoSEQ multiplex PCR; TCRdb lists only in-frame clones, some missing. The data show 250,000 to 350,000 clones, more than 13% seen once. Sequenced material: naive CD4+ T cells from blood. The receptors originated from a man under 40 with type 1 diabetes. Both conserved end residues are part of each CDR3. Each record gives: clone size, D gene, V gene, J gene, CDR3 DNA, CDR3 protein. D genes are given only for firm matches. The size field is filled for only some rows; it gives once, few, many or a size class.

abundance: few
d_gene: -
v_gene: TRBV29-1
j_gene: TRBJ1-2
CDR3nt: TGCAGCGTTGGTCGACAGGCGGGCTATGGCTACACCTTC
CDR3aa: CSVGRQAGYGYTF

abundance: -
d_gene: -
v_gene: TRBV5-1
j_gene: TRBJ2-5
CDR3nt: TGCGCCAGCAGCTTTCTTGAGACCCAGTACTTC
CDR3aa: CASSFLETQYF

abundance: -
d_gene: -
v_gene: TRBV5-4
j_gene: TRBJ2-1
CDR3nt: TGTGCCAGCAGCTTTGGGGGAATAGGGGGTAATGAGCAGTTCTTC
CDR3aa: CASSFGGIGGNEQFF

abundance: -
d_gene: -
v_gene: TRBV2
j_gene: TRBJ2-2
CDR3nt: TGTGCCAGCAGTGTCCAGGGGTCCGGGGAGCTGTTTTTT
CDR3aa: CASSVQGSGELFF

abundance: -
d_gene: TRBD1
v_gene: TRBV5-1
j_gene: TRBJ2-3
CDR3nt: TGCGCCAGCAGCTCTGGGACAGGGCACACAGATACGCAGTATTTT
CDR3aa: CASSSGTGHTDTQYF

abundance: few
d_gene: -
v_gene: TRBV7-3
j_gene: TRBJ2-1
CDR3nt: TGTGCCAGCAGCTTATTTGGACTAACGAGTGGGTCATATAATGAGCAGTTCTTC
CDR3aa: CASSLFGLTSGSYNEQFF

abundance: -
d_gene: TRBD1
v_gene: TRBV5-6
j_gene: TRBJ2-7
CDR3nt: TGTGCCAGCAGCTTGGTCGGACAGGGGGCATACGAGCAGTACTTC
CDR3aa: CASSLVGQGAYEQYF

abundance: few
d_gene: -
v_gene: TRBV30
j_gene: TRBJ2-6
CDR3nt: TGTGCCTGGAGTGTAGGCGGCCAGGTCCTGACTTTC
CDR3aa: CAWSVGGQVLTF

abundance: -
d_gene: TRBD2
v_gene: TRBV9
j_gene: TRBJ2-3
CDR3nt: TGTGCCAGCAGCGTAGCCCCCGGCGGGAGGGCCGTAGATACGCAGTATTTT
CDR3aa: CASSVAPGGRAVDTQYF

abundance: few
d_gene: TRBD2
v_gene: TRBV6-1
j_gene: TRBJ2-5
CDR3nt: TGTGCCAGCAGTATTCTAGCGGGAACGGGAGAGACCCAGTACTTC
CDR3aa: CASSILAGTGETQYF

abundance: -
d_gene: TRBD1
v_gene: TRBV29-1
j_gene: TRBJ1-4
CDR3nt: TGCAGCGTTGGGATCAGGGGGCGGCGGAATGAAAAACTGTTTTTT
CDR3aa: CSVGIRGRRNEKLFF

abundance: few
d_gene: -
v_gene: TRBV28
j_gene: TRBJ2-3
CDR3nt: TGTGCCAGCAGTTTAACCGAGCGGCAGCAGTATTTT
CDR3aa: CASSLTERQQYF

abundance: -
d_gene: TRBD1
v_gene: TRBV5-4
j_gene: TRBJ1-2
CDR3nt: TGTGCCAGCAGCCGGGACAGGGACGGCTACACCTTC
CDR3aa: CASSRDRDGYTF

abundance: few
d_gene: -
v_gene: TRBV6-6
j_gene: TRBJ1-2
CDR3nt: TGTGCCAGCAGTCCGACAGTGCCTAACTATGGCTACACCTTC
CDR3aa: CASSPTVPNYGYTF

abundance: few
d_gene: TRBD1
v_gene: TRBV7-3
j_gene: TRBJ2-2
CDR3nt: TGTGCCAGCAGTCGGACAGGGCCCAACACCGGGGAGCTGTTTTTT
CDR3aa: CASSRTGPNTGELFF

abundance: -
d_gene: TRBD1
v_gene: TRBV5-1
j_gene: TRBJ2-2
CDR3nt: TGCGCCAGCAGCGTCGGACAGGGGAGAACCGGGGAGCTGTTTTTT
CDR3aa: CASSVGQGRTGELFF

abundance: few
d_gene: -
v_gene: TRBV15
j_gene: TRBJ2-7
CDR3nt: TGTGCCACCAGCAACCTAGACAGGTTCGCTACCTACGAGCAGTACTTC
CDR3aa: CATSNLDRFATYEQYF

abundance: -
d_gene: -
v_gene: TRBV5-1
j_gene: TRBJ2-5
CDR3nt: TGCGCCAGCACCCGGGACATTTCCACTCAAGAGACCCAGTACTTC
CDR3aa: CASTRDISTQETQYF

abundance: few
d_gene: -
v_gene: TRBV19
j_gene: TRBJ2-6
CDR3nt: TGTGCCAGTAGTACCCAGCGCTCTGGGGCCAACGTCCTGACTTTC
CDR3aa: CASSTQRSGANVLTF

abundance: -
d_gene: TRBD2
v_gene: TRBV7-9
j_gene: TRBJ2-7
CDR3nt: TGTGCCAGCAGCCCCCGGACTAGCGGGATCTCCTACGAGCAGTACTTC
CDR3aa: CASSPRTSGISYEQYF

abundance: once
d_gene: TRBD2
v_gene: TRBV9
j_gene: TRBJ2-2
CDR3nt: TGTGCCAGCAGCGTAGAGGCTAGCGGGAGAAGCAACACCGGGGAGCTGTTTTTT
CDR3aa: CASSVEASGRSNTGELFF

abundance: few
d_gene: -
v_gene: TRBV6-5
j_gene: TRBJ2-5
CDR3nt: TGTGCCAGCAGTTACACCAGGAAGCAAGAGACCCAGTACTTC
CDR3aa: CASSYTRKQETQYF

abundance: few
d_gene: TRBD1
v_gene: TRBV7-9
j_gene: TRBJ1-1
CDR3nt: TGTGCCAGCAGTCGGGACAGGGGGCGAAAGACTGAAGCTTTCTTT
CDR3aa: CASSRDRGRKTEAFF

abundance: -
d_gene: TRBD2
v_gene: TRBV29-1
j_gene: TRBJ2-1
CDR3nt: TGCAGCGTTGCTAGCGGGATCTACAATGAGCAGTTCTTC
CDR3aa: CSVASGIYNEQFF

abundance: -
d_gene: -
v_gene: TRBV18
j_gene: TRBJ2-2
CDR3nt: TGTGCCAGCTCACCACGCGGGGACACCGGGGAGCTGTTTTTT
CDR3aa: CASSPRGDTGELFF

abundance: -
d_gene: TRBD1
v_gene: TRBV5-4
j_gene: TRBJ2-5
CDR3nt: TGTGCCAGCAGCTTTGGAACAGGGGGCGCACCTGAGACCCAGTACTTC
CDR3aa: CASSFGTGGAPETQYF

abundance: few
d_gene: -
v_gene: TRBV5-1
j_gene: TRBJ2-5
CDR3nt: TGCGCCAGCAGCTTTTCGAGCCAAGAGACCCAGTACTTC
CDR3aa: CASSFSSQETQYF

abundance: few
d_gene: TRBD2
v_gene: TRBV5-1
j_gene: TRBJ2-5
CDR3nt: TGCGCCAGCAGCTTCGGGAGGGGTGAGATTCAAGAGACCCAGTACTTC
CDR3aa: CASSFGRGEIQETQYF

abundance: -
d_gene: TRBD1
v_gene: TRBV30
j_gene: TRBJ1-4
CDR3nt: TGTGCCTGGAGTCCGGGACAGGGTAATGAAAAACTGTTTTTT
CDR3aa: CAWSPGQGNEKLFF

abundance: -
d_gene: -
v_gene: TRBV2
j_gene: TRBJ2-7
CDR3nt: TGTGCCAGCAGTGGCCCCGGCTACGAGCAGTACTTC
CDR3aa: CASSGPGYEQYF

abundance: few
d_gene: -
v_gene: TRBV2
j_gene: TRBJ1-5
CDR3nt: TGTGCCAGCAGTGACCGTCAGGGAAGTCAGCCCCAGCATTTT
CDR3aa: CASSDRQGSQPQHF

abundance: -
d_gene: -
v_gene: TRBV5-1
j_gene: TRBJ1-1
CDR3nt: TGCGCCAGCAGCTTGGTTTCCACGGGCACTGAAGCTTTCTTT
CDR3aa: CASSLVSTGTEAFF